This entry lists 26 T cell receptor beta chains sequenced from one sample in a study of neurological immune-mediated disorders. In TCRdb, the 5' RACE reads were re-called with MiXCR into one record per CDR3 protein. The table includes 70,000 or so distinct CDR3 sequences, roughly 5.5% detected once. Sequenced: PBMCs. These receptors were taken from a young woman with multiple sclerosis.

In this sample, this clonotype turned up many times. CDR3 protein: CAITRTPLADTEAFF. As DNA, the CDR3 is TGTGCCATCACAAGAACCCCCCTGGCGGACACTGAAGCTTTCTTT. This chain links TRBV10-3 with TRBJ1-1; D gene ambiguous. V was clipped by 7 bases and J by 3 bases, with 18 bases between them. The CDR3 spans 15 residues. Germline CDR1 and CDR2: ENHRY and SYGVKD.

This clonotype was counted ten times or more. This sequence joins TRBV20-1 and TRBJ1-1; 7 bases align to TRBD1. The CDR3 length is 14 residues. Germline CDR1 and CDR2: DFQATT and SNEGSKA (reference sequence). Trimming cost V 6 bases and J 0 bases; bases outside gene matches: 7. The CDR3 DNA reads as TGCAGTGCGAGAACAGGGGCTATGAACACTGAAGCTTTCTTT. Amino acids: CSARTGAMNTEAFF.

This clonotype appeared many times. The rearrangement uses TRBV25-1 and TRBJ2-2; D is tentatively TRBD1 or TRBD2 (5 bases each). Trimming shortened V by 7 bases and J by 4 bases, and 10 bases separated the two germline ends. Per germline, CDR1 MGHDK and CDR2 SYGVNS. This CDR3 spans 13 amino acids. CDR3: CASTRGLTGELFF. CDR3 coding DNA: TGTGCCAGCACGAGGGGCCTCACCGGGGAGCTGTTTTTT.

The table lists this clonotype with many counts. CDR3 coding DNA: TGCAGTGCTAGAGACGGACAGGGTACGAACACTGAAGCTTTCTTT. Translating it yields CSARDGQGTNTEAFF. The V call is TRBV20-1, the J call TRBJ1-1; 8 nucleotides agree with TRBD1. CDR1 and CDR2 from the germline V gene are DFQATT and SNEGSKA (reference sequence). The CDR3 is 15 amino acids. Losses at the gene ends were 0 bases for V and 1 base for J; bases not matched to a gene: 4.

In its sample, this clonotype was seen many times. J is TRBJ1-5 and V is TRBV7-2; D ambiguous. Germline loops: CDR1 SGHTA, CDR2 FQGNSA. The CDR3 is made up of 13 amino acids. V gave up 4 bases and J gave up 3 bases, with 7 bases separating them. The CDR3 sequence is CASSSRPNQPQHF. CDR3 DNA: TGTGCCAGCAGCTCCCGACCCAATCAGCCCCAGCATTTT.

The table lists this clonotype with many counts. The V and J genes are TRBV5-1 and TRBJ1-4; possible D gene TRBD1, 5 bases. Germline CDR1 reads SGHRS; CDR2 reads YFSETQ. This CDR3 has 12 residues. V shed 4 bases and J shed 7 bases, with 8 bases lying between them. The DNA for the CDR3 is TGCGCCAGCAGCCGGGACGCTGAAAAACTGTTTTTT. Protein product: CASSRDAEKLFF.

This clonotype was counted at least ten times. The V call is TRBV7-9, the J call TRBJ1-4, with D maybe TRBD1 (6 bases). This CDR3 is 14 amino acids long. CDR1 and CDR2 from the germline V gene are SEHNR and FQNEAQ (reference sequence). V dropped 0 bases and J dropped 7 bases, with 9 bases sitting between them. The CDR3 loop is CASSLAGGGEKLFF. CDR3 in DNA: TGTGCCAGCAGCTTAGCGGGAGGGGGTGAAAAACTGTTTTTT.

V is TRBV24-1 and J is TRBJ2-2; 12 nucleotides match TRBD1. Per germline, CDR1 KGHDR and CDR2 SFDVKD. Losses at the gene ends were 4 bases for V and 0 bases for J; bases not matched to a gene: 5. This CDR3 spans 18 amino acids. The CDR3 bases are TGTGCCACCAGTGACCCCGGGACAGGGGGCGCGAACACCGGGGAGCTGTTTTTT. Protein product: CATSDPGTGGANTGELFF.

This clonotype came up many times. This chain links TRBV6-6 with TRBJ2-4, with D maybe TRBD2 (5 bases). CDR1 is MNHNY and CDR2 is SVGAGI in the germline V gene (reference sequence). With 6 bases removed from V and 8 bases from J, the gap between germline ends came to 14 bases. This CDR3 comprises 13 residues. The CDR3 DNA reads as TGTGCCAGCAGCTTGCCTCCCGGGGACATTCAGTACTTC. Protein sequence: CASSLPPGDIQYF.

Comment on this clonotype: One end of the junction is discordant with germline, which a read error may explain. V and J are TRBV10-2 and TRBJ1-6; no clear D. The CDR3 totals 17 residues. Germline V gives CDR1 WSHSY, CDR2 SAAADI. The CDR3: CASSESRRSSYNSPLNF. CDR3 in DNA: TGCGCCAGCAGTGAGTCCCGGCGGAGCTCCTATAATTCACCCCTCAACTTT.

V is TRBV5-8 and J is TRBJ1-1, with a possible D match to TRBD1 (5 bases). Germline V gives CDR1 SGHTS, CDR2 YDEGEE. CDR3 length: 17 amino acids. The ends were cut back, 1 base at V and 3 bases at J, with 19 bases in the middle. Here the CDR3 DNA reads TGTGCCAGCAGCTTGATTCCCAGGGTGAAAGCGGACACTGAAGCTTTCTTT. Translated, it gives CASSLIPRVKADTEAFF.

The V and J genes are TRBV12-3 or TRBV12-4 and TRBJ2-3; D perhaps matches TRBD2 (6 bases). CDR3 length: 13 residues. The CDR3 here is CVSSWGEPDTQYF. In DNA form, the CDR3 reads TGTGTCTCGTCGTGGGGGGAACCAGATACGCAGTATTTT.

This clonotype was picked up many times. The V and J genes are TRBV7-2 and TRBJ2-7; 9 bases fit TRBD1. Trimming removed 0 bases from V and 4 bases from J; junction bases left unmatched: 4. The germline gives CDR1 SGHTA, CDR2 FQGNSA. This CDR3 is built from 15 residues. CDR3 loop: CASSLAGTGSYEQYF. The DNA of the CDR3 is TGTGCCAGCAGCTTAGCCGGGACAGGGTCGTACGAGCAGTACTTC.

At least ten counts were recorded for this clonotype. The chain joins TRBV5-1 to TRBJ1-1; unclear D gene. V shed 4 bases and J shed 5 bases, with 12 bases lying between them. The CDR3 totals 13 residues. CDR1 and CDR2 from the germline V gene are SGHRS and YFSETQ. DNA for the CDR3: TGCGCCAGCAGCCGGACCTTGGGGACTGAAGCTTTCTTT. Translated, it gives CASSRTLGTEAFF. The variable domain in full, with the rest retrieved from reference TRBV5-1 and TRBJ1-1, is KAGVTQTPRYLIKTRGQQVTLSCSPISGHRSVSWYQQTPGQGLQFLFEYFSETQRNKGNFPGRFSGRQFSNSRSEMNVSTLELGDSALYLCASSRTLGTEAFFGQGTRLTVV.

This clonotype was found many times. This chain connects TRBV20-1 to TRBJ1-3; 9 nucleotides agree with TRBD1. The trim removed 2 bases at V and 2 bases at J, leaving 4 bases unmatched. This CDR3 has 15 residues. Germline V gene sequence: CDR1 DFQATT, CDR2 SNEGSKA (reference sequence). CDR3 in amino acids: CSARPQGAAGNTIYF. The CDR3 DNA is TGCAGTGCTAGACCACAGGGGGCCGCTGGAAACACCATATATTTT.

This clonotype was seen ten or more times. The CDR3 is CASSRGAGNEKLFF. The CDR3 bases are TGTGCCAGCAGCCGGGGGGCGGGTAATGAAAAACTGTTTTTT. The chain has TRBV5-5 and TRBJ1-4, with a weak D call TRBD1 (6 bases). With 4 bases removed from V and 4 bases from J, the gap between germline ends came to 11 bases. CDR1 and CDR2 (germline): SGHKS, YYEKEE (reference sequence). CDR3 length: 14 residues. The full variable domain, its missing parts supplied by reference TRBV5-5 and TRBJ1-4, is DAGVTQSPTHLIKTRGQQVTLRCSPISGHKSVSWYQQVLGQGPQFIFQYYEKEERGRGNFPDRFSARQFPNYSSELNVNALLLGDSALYLCASSRGAGNEKLFFGSGTQLSVL.

This clonotype was counted between two and nine times. The chain uses TRBV20-1 and TRBJ1-2; D is ambiguous. The CDR3 is made up of 14 amino acids. CDR1 DFQATT and CDR2 SNEGSKA come from the germline V gene (reference sequence). V gave up 1 base and J gave up 4 bases, with 13 bases separating them. The CDR3 region is CSARVPSPPYGYTF. CDR3 sequence (DNA): TGCAGTGCTAGAGTCCCCAGCCCACCCTATGGCTACACCTTC.

This clonotype was observed at least ten times. The chain combines TRBV11-2 with TRBJ1-1; possible D gene TRBD1, 5 bases. Germline values: CDR1 SGHAT, CDR2 FQNNGV. V lost 5 bases and J lost 10, with 11 bases in between. CDR3 length: 11 residues. This CDR3 is CASSPGRLAFF. The CDR3 nucleotides read TGTGCCAGCAGCCCAGGGCGGTTAGCTTTCTTT. Filled out from reference TRBV11-2 and TRBJ1-1, the complete variable domain reads EAGVAQSPRYKIIEKRQSVAFWCNPISGHATLYWYQQILGQGPKLLIQFQNNGVVDDSQLPKDRFSAERLKGVDSTLKIQPAKLEDSAVYLCASSPGRLAFFGQGTRLTVV.

The chain links TRBV18 to TRBJ1-1; 12 bases are shared with TRBD1. The trim removed 2 bases at V and 4 bases at J, leaving 14 bases unmatched. This CDR3 has 19 residues. The germline V gene has CDR1 KGHSH and CDR2 LQKENI. The CDR3 bases are TGTGCCAGCTCACCATATCAACCGGGGACAGGGGGCGCGGGCACTGAAGCTTTCTTT. It codes for CASSPYQPGTGGAGTEAFF.

This clonotype occurred a few times. The V and J genes are TRBV4-2 and TRBJ1-1; 8 bases align to TRBD1. The germline V gene encodes CDR1 LGHNA and CDR2 YNFKEQ. V lost 8 bases to trimming and J lost 3 bases; unmatched junction nucleotides: 5. The CDR3 totals 13 residues. The CDR3 DNA reads TGTGCCAGCGAGAACAGGGGGTACACTGAAGCTTTCTTT. Translation gives CASENRGYTEAFF.

In this sample, this clonotype turned up many times. CDR3 sequence: CSARLLLRDISNEKLFF. As DNA, the CDR3 is TGCAGTGCTAGACTTCTCCTACGGGACATATCTAATGAAAAACTGTTTTTT. V and J are TRBV20-1 and TRBJ1-4; the D gene is possibly TRBD1 (6 bases). The CDR3 sequence is 17 residues long. Germline V gene data show CDR1 as DFQATT and CDR2 as SNEGSKA (reference sequence). The V end was cut by 2 bases, the J end by 3 bases, with 19 bases between.

This clonotype has a count of ten or more. The V gene is TRBV12-3 or TRBV12-4, the J gene TRBJ1-5; D is ambiguous. The V and J ends lost 7 bases and 4 bases respectively, with 11 bases between them. CDR3 length: 13 amino acids. The CDR3 DNA reads TGTGCCAGCACCCCAGTCCTGAATCAGCCCCAGCATTTT. The encoded protein is CASTPVLNQPQHF.

This clonotype was seen repeatedly, ten times or more. This chain links TRBV3-1 with TRBJ1-2; 7 nucleotides align to TRBD1. The J segment lost 7 bases and the V segment lost 4 bases, leaving 12 bases of the junction unmatched. The CDR3 sequence is 15 residues long. Per the germline V gene, CDR1 is LGHDT and CDR2 is YNNKEL (reference sequence). Written as DNA, the CDR3 is TGTGCCAGCAGCCCTACGACAGGGTGGCGTGGTGGCTACACCTTC. As protein: CASSPTTGWRGGYTF.

This clonotype has ten or more counts. The chain couples TRBV20-1 to TRBJ2-5; 8 nucleotides match TRBD2. The CDR3 extends over 13 amino acids. The J segment lost 1 base and the V segment lost 6 bases, leaving 4 bases of the junction unmatched. In germline, CDR1 is DFQATT, CDR2 SNEGSKA (reference sequence). Here the CDR3 DNA reads TGCAGTGCCCGACTAGCGTTCCAAGAGACCCAGTACTTC. Translation: CSARLAFQETQYF.

This clonotype has ten or more counts. The chain couples TRBV7-2 to TRBJ2-1; the match to TRBD1 covers 7 bases. Germline V gives CDR1 SGHTA, CDR2 FQGNSA. CDR3 length: 13 amino acids. Trimming removed 5 bases from V and 8 bases from J; junction bases left unmatched: 6. In DNA form, the CDR3 reads TGTGCCAGCAGCCCACAGGGGTTAGATGAGCAGTTCTTC. The encoded protein is CASSPQGLDEQFF.

This clonotype was detected ten times or more. The rearrangement uses TRBV5-1 and TRBJ2-5; no reliable D call. V lost 0 bases to trimming and J lost 0 bases, with 9 bases between them. CDR1 SGHRS and CDR2 YFSETQ come from the germline V gene. The CDR3 covers 15 residues. The CDR3 is CASSLVQTYQETQYF. The CDR3 DNA sequence: TGCGCCAGCAGCTTGGTTCAGACGTACCAAGAGACCCAGTACTTC. Complete variable domain (other parts from reference TRBV5-1 and TRBJ2-5): KAGVTQTPRYLIKTRGQQVTLSCSPISGHRSVSWYQQTPGQGLQFLFEYFSETQRNKGNFPGRFSGRQFSNSRSEMNVSTLELGDSALYLCASSLVQTYQETQYFGPGTRLLVL.